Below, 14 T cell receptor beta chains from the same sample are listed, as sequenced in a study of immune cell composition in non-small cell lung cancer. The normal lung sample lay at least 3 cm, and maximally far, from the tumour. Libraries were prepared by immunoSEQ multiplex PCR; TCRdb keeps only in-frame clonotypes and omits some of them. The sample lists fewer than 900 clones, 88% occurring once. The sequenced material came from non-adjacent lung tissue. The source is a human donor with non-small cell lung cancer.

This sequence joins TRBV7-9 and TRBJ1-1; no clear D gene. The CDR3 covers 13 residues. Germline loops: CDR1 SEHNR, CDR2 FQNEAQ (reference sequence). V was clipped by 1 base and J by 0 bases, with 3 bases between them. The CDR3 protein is CASSLDMNTEAFF. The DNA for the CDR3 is TGTGCCAGCAGCTTAGACATGAACACTGAAGCTTTCTTT.

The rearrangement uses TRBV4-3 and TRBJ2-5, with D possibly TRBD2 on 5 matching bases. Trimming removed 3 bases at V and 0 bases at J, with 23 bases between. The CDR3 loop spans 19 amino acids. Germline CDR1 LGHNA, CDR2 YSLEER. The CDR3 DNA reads TGCGCCAGCAGCCAGTCAATTTCGCGGACTCAGATTAACCAAGAGACCCAGTACTTC. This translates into CASSQSISRTQINQETQYF.

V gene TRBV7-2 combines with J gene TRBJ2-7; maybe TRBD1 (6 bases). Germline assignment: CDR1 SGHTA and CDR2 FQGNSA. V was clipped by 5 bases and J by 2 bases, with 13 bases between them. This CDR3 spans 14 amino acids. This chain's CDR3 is CASSPGTIPYEQYF. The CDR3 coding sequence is TGTGCCAGCAGCCCCGGGACAATACCCTACGAGCAGTACTTC.

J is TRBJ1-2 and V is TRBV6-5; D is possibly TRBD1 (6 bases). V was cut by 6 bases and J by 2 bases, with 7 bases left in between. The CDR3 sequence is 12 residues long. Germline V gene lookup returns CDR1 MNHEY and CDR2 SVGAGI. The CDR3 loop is CASRRGNYGYTF. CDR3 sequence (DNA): TGTGCCAGCAGGAGGGGGAACTATGGCTACACCTTC.

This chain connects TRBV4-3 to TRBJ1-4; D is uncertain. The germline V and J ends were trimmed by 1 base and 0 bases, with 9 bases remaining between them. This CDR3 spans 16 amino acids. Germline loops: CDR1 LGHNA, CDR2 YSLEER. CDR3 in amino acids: CASSQVGRATNEKLFF. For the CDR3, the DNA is TGCGCCAGCAGCCAAGTTGGGAGAGCAACTAATGAAAAACTGTTTTTT.

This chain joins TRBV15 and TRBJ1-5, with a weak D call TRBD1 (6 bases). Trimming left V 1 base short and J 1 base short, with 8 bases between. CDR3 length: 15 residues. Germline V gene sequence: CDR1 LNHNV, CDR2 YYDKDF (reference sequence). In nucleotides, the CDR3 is TGTGCCACCAGCAGAGGGGGGCTGAGCAATCAGCCCCAGCATTTT. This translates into CATSRGGLSNQPQHF.

The CDR3 DNA reads TGTGCCAGCAGTGAAAGCGGGGGGCGTCCAGATACGCAGTATTTT. Encoded protein: CASSESGGRPDTQYF. The chain carries TRBV6-1 and TRBJ2-3, with TRBD2 matching 9 bases. The CDR3 sequence is 15 residues long. Losses at the gene ends were 2 bases for V and 4 bases for J; bases not matched to a gene: 4. Germline V gene sequence: CDR1 MNHNS, CDR2 SASEGT.

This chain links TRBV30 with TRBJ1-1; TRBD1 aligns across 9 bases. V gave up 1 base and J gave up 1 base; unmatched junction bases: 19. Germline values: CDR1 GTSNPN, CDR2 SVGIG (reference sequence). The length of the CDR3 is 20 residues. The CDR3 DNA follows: TGTGCCTGGAGTGATAAAGGGACAGGGATTTTTTTTGTACGGAACACTGAAGCTTTCTTT. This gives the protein CAWSDKGTGIFFVRNTEAFF. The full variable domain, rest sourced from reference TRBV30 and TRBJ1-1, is SQTIHQWPATLVQPVGSPLSLECTVEGTSNPNLYWYRQAAGRGLQLLFYSVGIGQISSEVPQNLSASRPQDRQFILSSKKLLLSDSGFYLCAWSDKGTGIFFVRNTEAFFGQGTRLTVV.

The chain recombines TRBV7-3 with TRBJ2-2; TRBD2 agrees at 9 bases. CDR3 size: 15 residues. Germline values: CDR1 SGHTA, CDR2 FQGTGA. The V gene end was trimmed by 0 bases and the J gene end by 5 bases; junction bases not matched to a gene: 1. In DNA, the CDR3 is TGTGCCAGCAGCTTAACTAGCGGGGGTACCGGGGAGCTGTTTTTT. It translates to CASSLTSGGTGELFF.

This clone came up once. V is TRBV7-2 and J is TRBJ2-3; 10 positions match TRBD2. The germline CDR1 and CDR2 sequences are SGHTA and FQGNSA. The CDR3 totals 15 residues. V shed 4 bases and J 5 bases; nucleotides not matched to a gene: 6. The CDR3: CASSSSGGALDTQYF. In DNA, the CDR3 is TGTGCCAGCAGCTCAAGCGGGGGGGCCTTAGATACGCAGTATTTT.

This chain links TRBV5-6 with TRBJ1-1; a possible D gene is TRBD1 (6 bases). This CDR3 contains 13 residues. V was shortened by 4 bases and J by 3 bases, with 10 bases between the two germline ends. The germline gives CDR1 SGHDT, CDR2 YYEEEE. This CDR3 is CASSTDSDTEAFF. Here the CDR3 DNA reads TGTGCCAGCAGCACGGACAGTGACACTGAAGCTTTCTTT.

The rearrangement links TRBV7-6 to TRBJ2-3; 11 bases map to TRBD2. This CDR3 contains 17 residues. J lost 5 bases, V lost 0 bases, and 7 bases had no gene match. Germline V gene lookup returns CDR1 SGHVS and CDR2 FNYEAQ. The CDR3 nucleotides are TGTGCCAGCAGCTTAGCGCCCCCGCTAGCGGGGGGAGATACGCAGTATTTT. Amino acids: CASSLAPPLAGGDTQYF.

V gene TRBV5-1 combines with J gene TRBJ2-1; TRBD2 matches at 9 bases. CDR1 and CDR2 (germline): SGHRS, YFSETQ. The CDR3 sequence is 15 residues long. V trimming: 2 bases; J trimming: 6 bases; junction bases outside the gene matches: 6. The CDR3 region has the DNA TGCGCCAGCAGCTTTGGGACTAGCAGAACCAATGAGCAGTTCTTC. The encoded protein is CASSFGTSRTNEQFF.

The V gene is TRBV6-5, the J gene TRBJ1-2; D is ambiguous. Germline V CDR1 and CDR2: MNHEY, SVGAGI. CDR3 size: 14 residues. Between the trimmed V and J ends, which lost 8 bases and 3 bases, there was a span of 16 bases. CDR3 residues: CASLPEADHYGYTF. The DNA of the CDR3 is TGTGCCAGCCTGCCGGAGGCAGATCACTATGGCTACACCTTC.